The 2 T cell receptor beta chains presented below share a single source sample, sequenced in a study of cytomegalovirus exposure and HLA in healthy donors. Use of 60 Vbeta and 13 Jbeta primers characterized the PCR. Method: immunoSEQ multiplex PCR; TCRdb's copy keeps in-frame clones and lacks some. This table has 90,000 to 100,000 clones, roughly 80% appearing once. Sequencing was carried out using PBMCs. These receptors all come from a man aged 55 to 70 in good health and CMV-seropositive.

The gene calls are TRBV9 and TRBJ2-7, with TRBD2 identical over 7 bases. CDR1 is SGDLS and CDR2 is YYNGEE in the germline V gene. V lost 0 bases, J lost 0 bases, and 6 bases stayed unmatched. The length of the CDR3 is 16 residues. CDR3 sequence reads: CASSVGGGFSSYEQYF. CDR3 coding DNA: TGTGCCAGCAGCGTAGGGGGGGGTTTCTCCTCCTACGAGCAGTACTTC.

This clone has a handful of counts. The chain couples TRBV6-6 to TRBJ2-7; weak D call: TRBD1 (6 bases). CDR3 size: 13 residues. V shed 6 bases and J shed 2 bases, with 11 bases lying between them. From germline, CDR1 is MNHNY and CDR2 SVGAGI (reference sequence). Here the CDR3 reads CASSPGDTYEQYF. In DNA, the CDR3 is TGTGCCAGCAGCCCCGGGGACACCTACGAGCAGTACTTC.